The 17 T cell receptor beta chains below all came from one sample that was sequenced in a study of blood T cell repertoires in COVID-19. Here immunoSEQ multiplex PCR was the method, and the copy in TCRdb shows in-frame clones only, minus some. The sample consists of 200,000 to 250,000 clones, about 82% of them appearing once. Sequenced: peripheral blood. These receptors all come from a woman over 75 with acute or convalescent COVID-19.

The chain carries TRBV6-2 or TRBV6-3 and TRBJ1-2; no firm D call. Trimming left V 5 bases short and J 13 bases short, with 29 bases between. The V gene's germline CDR1 is MNHEY and CDR2 SVGEGT. This CDR3 comprises 16 residues. CDR3 nucleotide sequence: TGTGCCAGCAGTCCCCGGGCAGGCCTCACTTTGTCGGCGGGCACCTTC. This codes for CASSPRAGLTLSAGTF.

The chain has TRBV12-5 and TRBJ2-1; 9 bases fit TRBD2. Trimming at V came to 6 bases and at J to 9 bases, leaving 18 bases not matched to a gene. The V gene's germline CDR1 is LGHNT and CDR2 FRNRAP. This CDR3 has 17 amino acids. The CDR3 here is CASGPAATSGAAGEQFF. CDR3 sequence (DNA): TGTGCTAGTGGCCCTGCTGCGACTAGCGGAGCGGCGGGTGAGCAGTTCTTC. The full variable domain, completed using reference TRBV12-5 and TRBJ2-1, is DARVTQTPRHKVTEMGQEVTMRCQPILGHNTVFWYRQTMMQGLELLAYFRNRAPLDDSGMPKDRFSAEMPDATLATLKIQPSEPRDSAVYFCASGPAATSGAAGEQFFGPGTRLTVL.

CDR3 sequence reads: CASSLAVAGSYEQYF. Here the CDR3 DNA reads TGTGCCAGCAGCTTAGCGGTAGCGGGCTCCTACGAGCAGTACTTC. V gene TRBV11-2 combines with J gene TRBJ2-7, with 7 nucleotides matching TRBD2. Germline assignment: CDR1 SGHAT and CDR2 FQNNGV. The CDR3 has 15 residues. V trimming: 1 base; J trimming: 0 bases; junction bases outside the gene matches: 3.

The chain is built from TRBV19 and TRBJ2-7, with 7 bases aligning to TRBD2. The CDR3 totals 16 residues. CDR1 LNHDA and CDR2 SQIVND come from the germline V gene (reference sequence). Trimming removed 0 bases from V and 2 bases from J; junction bases left unmatched: 7. The CDR3 bases are TGTGCCAGTAGTATAGATCATGGCGGGGGACCCTACGAGCAGTACTTC. Residues: CASSIDHGGGPYEQYF. The full variable domain, in which reference TRBV19 and TRBJ2-7 provide the parts outside the CDR3, is DGGITQSPKYLFRKEGQNVTLSCEQNLNHDAMYWYRQDPGQGLRLIYYSQIVNDFQKGDIAEGYSVSREKKESFPLTVTSAQKNPTAFYLCASSIDHGGGPYEQYFGPGTRLTVT.

This clone was detected once. The CDR3 loop reads CASSLALGQGSANTGELFF. The CDR3 DNA sequence: TGCGCCAGCAGCTTGGCCCTGGGACAGGGATCGGCAAACACCGGGGAGCTGTTTTTT. V usage is TRBV5-1 and J usage is TRBJ2-2; 9 bases match TRBD1. The CDR3 is 19 amino acids. Germline-derived CDR1 and CDR2 are SGHRS and YFSETQ. V shed 0 bases, J shed 2 bases, and the junction held 11 bases outside the gene matches.

The V and J genes are TRBV3-1 (or the pseudogene TRBV3-2) and TRBJ1-4; 7 bases map to TRBD1. CDR1 and CDR2 (germline): LGHDT, YNNKEL (reference sequence). The CDR3 has 15 amino acids. Losses at the gene ends were 1 base for V and 3 bases for J; bases not matched to a gene: 2. The CDR3 reads CASSQVRGPNEKLFF. Here the CDR3 DNA reads TGTGCCAGCAGCCAAGTAAGGGGGCCTAATGAAAAACTGTTTTTT.

The rearrangement links TRBV30 to TRBJ1-2, with D unclear. The germline V gene encodes CDR1 GTSNPN and CDR2 SVGIG (reference sequence). The length of the CDR3 is 15 residues. Deletions cut 1 base from V and 7 bases from J, with 19 bases between. CDR3 coding DNA: TGTGCCTGGAGTGGGGAGGCGACTTGGCGGGGTGGCTACACCTTC. This codes for CAWSGEATWRGGYTF.

The chain couples TRBV10-3 to TRBJ1-5; D might be TRBD1 (6 bases). The CDR3 is 15 residues long. Germline V CDR1 and CDR2: ENHRY, SYGVKD. V was pared by 2 bases and J by 0 bases, with 8 bases between. The CDR3 DNA follows: TGTGCCATCAGTGAGGGGGGCCCTAGCAATCAGCCCCAGCATTTT. It encodes CAISEGGPSNQPQHF.

The genes are TRBV10-1 and TRBJ2-5; 9 bases match TRBD1. The V and J ends lost 2 bases and 7 bases, in that order; junction bases with no gene match: 2. The CDR3 sequence is 13 residues long. Germline V gene sequence: CDR1 WNHNN, CDR2 SYGVQD (reference sequence). The CDR3 DNA is TGCGCCAGCAGTGAGGGACAGGGGAGGACCCAGTACTTC. This gives the protein CASSEGQGRTQYF.

This clone was picked up many times. V is TRBV5-4 and J is TRBJ2-7; TRBD2 agrees at 8 bases. The V gene's germline CDR1 is SGHNT and CDR2 YYREEE (reference sequence). The CDR3 is made up of 14 amino acids. Trimming cost V 4 bases and J 2 bases; bases outside gene matches: 5. The CDR3: CASSPPGLAYEQYF. CDR3 DNA sequence: TGTGCCAGCAGCCCGCCGGGACTAGCCTACGAGCAGTACTTC.

This chain joins TRBV11-2 and TRBJ2-7, with TRBD1 identical over 9 bases. V gave up 5 bases and J gave up 3 bases; unmatched junction bases: 14. The CDR3 length is 17 residues. Germline CDR1 and CDR2: SGHAT and FQNNGV. The CDR3 DNA reads TGTGCCAGCAGCCCCAGACCTCCGGGACAGGGTTACTACGAGCAGTACTTC. Translating gives CASSPRPPGQGYYEQYF.

The chain uses TRBV3-1 (or the pseudogene TRBV3-2) and TRBJ2-3; D is uncertain. Trimming removed 0 bases from V and 3 bases from J, with 10 bases in between. The CDR3 is 15 amino acids. CDR1 is LGHDT, CDR2 YNNKEL, per germline (reference sequence). The CDR3 nucleotides read TGTGCCAGCAGCCAAGATCTGTCGGAGACAGATACGCAGTATTTT. Amino acid sequence: CASSQDLSETDTQYF.

This clone came up a few times. The chain carries TRBV15 and TRBJ1-2; D is undetermined. Per the germline V gene, CDR1 is LNHNV and CDR2 is YYDKDF (reference sequence). V shed 0 bases and J shed 3 bases, with 8 bases lying between them. The CDR3 length is 14 residues. CDR3 bases: TGTGCCACCAGCAGAGATGAGTCTTACTATGGCTACACCTTC. Encoded protein: CATSRDESYYGYTF.

In DNA, the CDR3 is TGTGCCAGCAGCCCCCTAGCGGGGGGGAGGTTCTTC. This gives the protein CASSPLAGGRFF. The rearrangement links TRBV14 to TRBJ2-1; 12 positions agree with TRBD2. The CDR3 loop spans 12 amino acids. Germline V gives CDR1 SGHDN, CDR2 FVKESK. J was trimmed by 15 bases and V by 4 bases; bases with no gene match: 4.

This chain links TRBV30 with TRBJ1-2; D is possibly TRBD1 (6 bases). Germline loops: CDR1 GTSNPN, CDR2 SVGIG (reference sequence). This CDR3 has 12 amino acids. CDR3 in amino acids: CAKNWGGHGYTF. The CDR3 coding sequence is TGTGCGAAGAATTGGGGGGGCCATGGCTACACCTTC.

The CDR3 protein is CASSSAFGVYYEQYF. The CDR3 DNA reads as TGCGCCAGCAGCTCGGCCTTCGGGGTCTATTACGAGCAGTACTTC. The chain links TRBV5-1 to TRBJ2-7, with TRBD2 as a possible D gene (5 bases). Between the trimmed V and J ends, which lost 3 bases and 4 bases, there was a span of 17 bases. In germline, CDR1 is SGHRS, CDR2 YFSETQ. The CDR3 is made up of 15 amino acids.

The CDR3 reads CASSLARQGGGNTIYF. In nucleotides, the CDR3 is TGTGCCAGCAGCTTAGCTAGGCAGGGTGGCGGAAACACCATATATTTT. J is TRBJ1-3 and V is TRBV7-9, with D perhaps matching TRBD1 (5 bases). This CDR3 region has 16 residues. Between the trimmed V and J ends, which lost 0 bases and 4 bases, there was a span of 13 bases. Germline loops: CDR1 SEHNR, CDR2 FQNEAQ (reference sequence).